This is a list of T cell receptor beta chains from one sample in a study of CD8 T cells in ankylosing spondylitis. From the 5' RACE reads, TCRdb called clonotypes with MiXCR, one entry per CDR3 protein. Of some 840,000 distinct CDR3 sequences listed, about 11% were seen once; the top ten hold 0.45% to 0.6%. Material for sequencing was blood, either unsorted or a sorted T cell fraction (not recorded which). Every receptor here comes from a male donor with ankylosing spondylitis. The CDR3 runs from the conserved cysteine through the conserved F or W.

TRBJ2-2 | TRBV5-1 | 16 | CASSQAGQMNTGELFF
TRBJ1-1 | TRBV7-8 | 18 | CASSLAQGARGDGTEAFF
TRBJ2-1 | TRBV9 | 17 | CASSGSPGQGFHNEQFF
TRBJ1-5 | TRBV7-2 | 15 | CASSFDRAGNQPQHF
TRBJ2-1 | TRBV6-2/TRBV6-3 | 17 | CASSWTSGGASYNEQFF
TRBJ1-2 | TRBV7-2 | 15 | CASSLFPDSLYGYTF
TRBJ1-6 | TRBV2 | 15 | CASSYQTGDNSPLHF
TRBJ1-2 | TRBV29-1 | 13 | CSVGGIFTPGYTF
TRBJ1-1 | TRBV15 | 15 | CATSRDWRPNTEAFF
TRBJ1-1 | TRBV2 | 13 | CASSSDPWAEAFF
TRBJ2-6 | TRBV5-1 | 15 | CASSLATSGANVLTF
TRBJ1-2 | TRBV9 | 15 | CASSPRERGDYGYTF
TRBJ2-7 | TRBV7-2 | 15 | CASSSLAAVTYEQYF
TRBJ2-2 | TRBV20-1 | 14 | CSATPDAGGGELFF
TRBJ1-3 | TRBV7-2 | 15 | CASRPSLGSGNTIYF
TRBJ1-1 | TRBV9 | 15 | CASSVDNRENTEAFF
TRBJ1-1 | TRBV7-2 | 14 | CASTRGWGSTEAFF
TRBJ2-3 | TRBV27 | 15 | CASRTRAGSTETQYF
TRBJ2-7 | TRBV9 | 17 | CASSGGTASHTRNEQYF
TRBJ1-2 | TRBV7-8 | 16 | CASSLGSPLTNYGYTF
TRBJ2-6 | TRBV7-2 | 15 | CASSYTDRGANVLTF
TRBJ2-2 | TRBV7-2 | 14 | CASSLVKGAGELFF
TRBJ1-2 | TRBV30 | 15 | CAWTRTGGFNYGYTF
TRBJ1-4 | TRBV7-2 | 14 | CASSHDSPNEKLFF
TRBJ2-7 | TRBV28 | 15 | CASTGQFWRAHEQYF
TRBJ2-3 | TRBV7-3 | 14 | CASSSGHPTDTQYF
TRBJ2-1 | TRBV7-6 | 18 | CASSHRSIYRASYNEQFF
TRBJ2-7 | TRBV4-2 | 15 | CASSHTGTSSYEQYF
TRBJ2-5 | TRBV20-1 | 13 | CSATGTSKETQYF
TRBJ2-3 | TRBV5-1 | 14 | CASSGVAGTDTQYF
TRBJ2-7 | TRBV12-3/TRBV12-4 | 12 | CASSLYGGEQYF
TRBJ2-2 | TRBV20-1 | 13 | CSAKGQVFGELFF
TRBJ1-6 | TRBV27 | 16 | CASSPASPGYNSPLHF
TRBJ2-5 | TRBV7-9 | 15 | CASSLVLGTAETQYF
TRBJ1-2 | TRBV12-3/TRBV12-4 | 13 | CASSFALRRGYTF
TRBJ2-3 | TRBV29-1 | 13 | CSVGRVSTDTQYF
TRBJ1-2 | TRBV29-1 | 12 | CSVMVGGYGYTF
TRBJ2-2 | TRBV6-2/TRBV6-3 | 15 | CASGYRGAFTGELFF
TRBJ1-5 | TRBV20-1 | 14 | CSARRDREDQPQHF
TRBJ2-7 | TRBV20-1 | 11 | CSARGPVQQYF
TRBJ1-5 | TRBV2 | 13 | CASQDRRDQPQHF
TRBJ2-2 | TRBV5-1 | 15 | CASSLTGHLRGELFF
TRBJ2-7 | TRBV4-3 | 15 | CASSQGQGAVYEQYF
TRBJ2-5 | TRBV20-1 | 15 | CSARGGRGLLGTQYF
TRBJ2-2 | TRBV7-2 | 15 | CASLGRTANTGELFF
TRBJ2-1 | TRBV4-1 | 14 | CASSQESLAVKRIF
TRBJ2-1 | TRBV20-1 | 15 | CSARGGDGGDNEQFF
TRBJ2-1 | TRBV5-1 | 19 | CASSKPRRERMDPYNEQFF